These T cell receptor beta chains were read from a single sample in a study of CD8+CD57+ T cells in acquired aplastic anemia. TCRdb reanalysed the reads using MiXCR and keeps one entry per CDR3 protein. The sample includes some 150,000 distinct CDR3 sequences, 40% to 50% of them seen just once. The sequenced material came from sorted CD4+, CD8+, or CD8+CD57+ T cells (not recorded which) from PBMCs. The receptors originated from a human donor with aplastic anemia. The conserved cysteine and the conserved F or W are not part of the CDR3 here. The D gene is left open where the match is weak.

V gene	D gene	CDR3 protein
TRBV19	.	ASSITAGRQPQH
TRBV5-4	TRBD1	ASSWDREVGYT
TRBV9	TRBD2	ASSLASGRGDTQY
TRBV10-3	.	AITEGGGRSYEQY
TRBV29-1	.	SQRAGPNTEAF
TRBV20-1	TRBD2	SARGLAGLVGSHEQY
TRBV24-1	TRBD2	ATSDLPGRAFDTQY
TRBV29-1	.	SVPTGYEQY
TRBV9	.	ASSENPEGETQY
TRBV25-1	TRBD1	ASSDLTGAGDTQY
TRBV9	TRBD1	ASSETGGGETQY
TRBV6-2/TRBV6-3	.	ASRSRVEVLSTEAF
TRBV19	.	ASSRSNTIY
TRBV19	.	ASSLGDLEHNEQF
TRBV7-3	TRBD2	ASSNSGGLLETQY
TRBV6-2/TRBV6-3	.	ASRPGPVFTDTQY
TRBV10-3	TRBD1	ATGATGTHRYGYT
TRBV19	TRBD1	ASSIGQGHYYGYT
TRBV7-6	.	ASRSVSYEQY
TRBV7-9	.	ASSYLAPTEAF
TRBV18	.	ASSPLREDTEAF
TRBV3-1	.	ASSPAYNEQF
TRBV20-1	TRBD2	SARGSSGNSYEQY
TRBV7-2	TRBD2	ASSKRGPSSETQY
TRBV9	.	ASSLGEETQY
TRBV19	TRBD1	ASSYGTGWDTQY
TRBV11-1	TRBD1	ASSSSGGQGAGEQY
TRBV12-3/TRBV12-4	.	ASSPRMGPQH
TRBV7-2	.	ASTQTQGPYEQY
TRBV15	TRBD1	ATSSSGTGANEQF
TRBV5-1	TRBD2	ASGLGGGSDTQY
TRBV7-2	.	ASSPSVRGRMETQY
TRBV5-6	.	ASSLYLGLRWDGYT
TRBV5-4	.	ASSFGMSGMDSPLH
TRBV12-3/TRBV12-4	TRBD1	ASSVRDRGPTEAF
TRBV5-1	.	ASSLFGRPQETQY
TRBV15	.	ATSRGREAF
TRBV25-1	TRBD1	ASSESGTVNYGYT
TRBV5-1	.	ASSRERRYTDTQY
TRBV3-1	TRBD2	ASSHRPTSGQETQY
TRBV4-1	.	ASSQDGYYGYT
TRBV19	.	ASSIGRAGEDDYGYT